This T cell receptor beta chain was sequenced in a study of blood T cell repertoires in COVID-19. The wider study: Samples came from the United States, Italy and Spain, spanning acute and convalescent COVID-19.

Germline loops: CDR1 SEHNR, CDR2 FQNEAQ (reference sequence). The CDR3 consists of 14 residues. Trimming took 5 bases from V and 1 from J, leaving 11 bases between them. In the source study's methods: Nucleated cell number was recorded as an estimate derived from reference gene primer amplification. The method was immunoSEQ multiplex PCR; TCRdb's version includes in-frame clones alone and lacks a portion of them. V, J and clone size are taken as reported in that table, and D and trimming were inferred from the DNA itself. Here the sample spans over 100,000 clones, approximately 86% being singletons. Sample: peripheral blood. This receptor was obtained from a man in his forties with acute or convalescent COVID-19. The V gene is TRBV7-9, the J gene TRBJ1-2; a possible D gene is TRBD1 (6 bases). CDR3 coding DNA: TGTGCCAGCAGCATGGACAGAATTAACTATGGCTACACCTTC. Its protein is CASSMDRINYGYTF.